This T cell receptor (beta chain) is drawn from a study of shared clonotypes between healthy human individuals (dated by TCRdb to the early 2020s). General notes on the study: A few men and two women, aged 18 to 49 years, made up the cohort. For each donor, CD4 naive and CD4 memory were each given three plates, CD8 naive was given two plates, and CD8 memory was given one plate. To estimate repertoire size and how much clonotype sharing occurs between individuals, the study deeply sequenced the blood TCR repertoires of five or six healthy adults. To increase sequencing depth and limit assay-specific biases, different laboratories used diverse techniques to prepare libraries and sequence TCR repertoires. Per donor, leukapheresis produced somewhere between about 0.94 and 10 billion PBMCs. What the authors observed across the whole study: Sampling was restricted to blood, and TCR repertoires in tissue are likely to differ from TCR repertoires in blood. Across a handful of donors, roughly 5% of naive CD4, 3% to 3.5% of naive CD8, about 2.3% of memory CD4, and approximately 0.4% of memory CD8 clonotypes were shared. The small number of donors limited the genetic and exposure-history diversity represented. Naive subsets generally had larger estimated clonotype richness than memory subsets. Even with the large sequencing depth, rarefaction of the sorted-subset datasets indicated that sequencing was incomplete. Compared with non-shared clonotypes, the clonotypes found in all four sorted-subset donors had higher generation probabilities. Based on pairwise subsampling, the degree of clonotype sharing among donors was expected to be affected by sequencing depth.

A note on this clone: Its antigen is unknown. A much more abundant neighbour one base away suggests this may be a read error.

The donors were healthy, HIV-negative adults who had no recently reported acute infections or vaccinations. Every donor was a Caucasian adult living in Nashville, Tennessee, USA. CD4+ T cells were enriched through magnetic negative selection, after which naive cells were positively selected on CD45RA and the remaining negative fraction served as the memory subset. Blood was collected by leukapheresis, and PBMCs were isolated by Ficoll-Histopaque density gradient centrifugation and then cryopreserved in liquid nitrogen vapor phase. Analytical flow cytometry was used to check the purity and quantity of each magnetically sorted T cell population. From each sorted fraction, genomic DNA was isolated and quantified by UV absorbance on a Nanodrop 2000c. TCR CDR3 regions were amplified from genomic DNA by multiplex PCR using the deep immunoSEQ assay. Extracted genomic DNA from each cell subset was distributed evenly across all wells of several immunoSEQ 96-well plates, and each plate was treated as a replicate. For sorted subsets, each replicate PCR was loaded with approximately 190 ng genomic DNA, equivalent to some 31,000 T cell genomes. Purified libraries were quantified with a Qubit 3.0 fluorometer, sized on a Bioanalyzer 2100, and re-quantified with the KAPA Library Quantification kit. A separate single-read 150-cycle Illumina NextSeq 550 flow cell was used to sequence each immunoSEQ 96-well plate. Under the source paper's analysis protocol: Because the immunoSEQ output included only junctional sequences and no quality scores, the filtering could not be the same as the filtering used for full-length reads. Sequences were annotated with PyIR, a Python wrapper for IgBLAST v1.9, using IMGT germline references to assign V/J genes and CDR3. Reads were removed for weak V/J assignments (E-value above 1e-6), missing CDR3, stop codons, out-of-frame junctions, or ambiguous translated residues. V3J clonotypes were defined by identical inferred V gene, J gene, and CDR3 amino acid sequence. Percentage overlap between repertoires was computed as shared unique clonotypes divided by the size of the smaller repertoire. Three approaches were used to assess repertoire richness: RTK rarefaction, the Chao1 estimator, and Recon v2.1 estimates of unobserved clonotypes. OLGA was used to compute generation probabilities for all TCRbeta clonotypes that the gDNA method yielded from several donors. The source is immuneACCESS, and TCRdb retained only in-frame sequences with V and J called. Part of the clones is not carried over; for the studies checked, unresolved V genes explain less than half of this, and the remainder is unexplained. Clonal size and the V and J genes are those of that table, whereas D and trimming came from the DNA. The table for this sample lists about 640,000 clones; approximately 79% of them were counted only once. The leading ten clones occupy around 1.8% of the sample.

V gives up 7 bases and J gives up 0 bases, and the segment between their germline ends measures 10 bases. The CDR3, from cysteine to phenylalanine, totals 15 residues. Only the CDR3 part of the read is kept: 45 bases, read in frame from the first base. The germline V gene specifies SNHLY as CDR1 and FYNNEI as CDR2. Sequencing was performed on memory CD4+ T cells sorted from blood. The cell subset or site label corresponds to: CD45RA-negative fraction. The receptor was derived from a woman aged 25 to 39 in good health. The chain joins TRBV2 to TRBJ1-6; the D segment cannot be called with confidence. This receptor has the CDR3 CASTGESSYNSPLHF. The bases read TGTGCCAGCACCGGGGAAAGCTCCTATAATTCACCCCTCCACTTT.